This T cell receptor (beta chain) was found in a study of cytomegalovirus exposure and HLA in healthy donors. This PCR relied on a set of 60 Vbeta primers and 13 Jbeta primers. Sequencing was performed with immunoSEQ multiplex PCR; in TCRdb, only in-frame clones are kept and a portion is missing. Counted here are some 200,000 clones, around 81% occurring once; the ten biggest clones make up around 2%. Germline V gene lookup returns CDR1 LGHNA and CDR2 YSLEER. The CDR3 is 17 residues long. J gave up 2 bases and V 0 bases, and 4 bases lay outside the gene matches. The chain joins TRBV4-3 to TRBJ1-6; TRBD1 matches at 7 bases. The specimen was PBMCs. This TCR came from a woman aged 25 to 45 in good health and CMV-seropositive. For the CDR3, the DNA is TGCGCCAGCAGCCAAGATGTGGACAGGACCTATAATTCACCCCTCCACTTT. Translation: CASSQDVDRTYNSPLHF.